Presented here are 10 T cell receptor beta chains from one specimen sequenced in a study of vaccination effects on CD4 cells after COVID-19. Assay: immunoSEQ multiplex PCR; the TCRdb copy retains only in-frame clones and omits some. The data contain approximately 70,000 clones, 81% of them singletons. These receptors' targets are unknown. Sequencing followed a ViraFEST assay step that expanded antigen-specific CD4+ T cells with viral peptide pools. Culture proceeded for nine to ten days, and CD4+ T cells were then isolated. Two-dose BNT162b2 or mRNA-1273 vaccination was given to participants. The starting material was CD4+ T cells from PBMCs cultured with HCoV-229E spike peptides, obtained after COVID-19 vaccination. Receptor source: a human donor who received a COVID-19 vaccine.

The gene calls are TRBV5-8 and TRBJ2-1; 10 bases map to TRBD1. CDR1 and CDR2 from the germline V gene are SGHTS and YDEGEE. The trim removed 4 bases at V and 8 bases at J, leaving 9 bases unmatched. The length of the CDR3 is 15 residues. DNA for the CDR3: TGTGCCAGCAGCCAGACCGGGACAGGGGCGTATGAGCAGTTCTTC. It codes for CASSQTGTGAYEQFF. Combining the CDR3 with reference TRBV5-8 and TRBJ2-1 gives the whole variable domain EAGVTQSPTHLIKTRGQQATLRCSPISGHTSVYWYQQALGLGLQFLLWYDEGEERNRGNFPPRFSGRQFPNYSSELNVNALELEDSALYLCASSQTGTGAYEQFFGPGTRLTVL.

The gene calls are TRBV10-3 and TRBJ2-5; no clear D. Trimming removed 2 bases from V and 3 bases from J, with 13 bases in between. The CDR3 contains 15 residues. Germline lookup yields CDR1 ENHRY and CDR2 SYGVKD. CDR3 sequence: CAISEGGYWEETQYF. In nucleotides, the CDR3 is TGTGCCATCAGTGAGGGTGGGTACTGGGAAGAGACCCAGTACTTC.

The rearrangement links TRBV19 to TRBJ2-7, with D possibly being TRBD1 or TRBD2 (5 bases each). V shed 7 bases and J shed 2 bases, with 15 bases lying between them. The germline V gene encodes CDR1 LNHDA and CDR2 SQIVND (reference sequence). This CDR3 spans 14 amino acids. The CDR3 bases are TGTGCCAGTACCAAACCCAGGGAGACCTACGAGCAGTACGTC. This sequence encodes CASTKPRETYEQYV.

The rearrangement links TRBV14 to TRBJ2-3; 7 positions match TRBD1. Per the germline V gene, CDR1 is SGHDN and CDR2 is FVKESK. After removal of 0 bases from V and 0 bases from J, the junction contained 6 bases not matched to a gene. The CDR3 contains 17 residues. CDR3 sequence (DNA): TGTGCCAGCAGCCAAGAACAGGGGAAGCTTAGCACAGATACGCAGTATTTT. This translates into CASSQEQGKLSTDTQYF.

The V and J genes are TRBV10-2 and TRBJ1-5, with D hard to call. V lost 6 bases and J lost 0, with 6 bases in between. Germline assignment: CDR1 WSHSY and CDR2 SAAADI. There are 13 residues in the CDR3. The CDR3 region is CASRLFSNQPQHF. CDR3 nucleotides: TGCGCCAGCAGACTATTTAGCAATCAGCCCCAGCATTTT.

This chain uses TRBV11-1 with TRBJ2-1, with TRBD1 identical over 9 bases. The CDR3 consists of 15 residues. CDR1 is SGHAT, CDR2 FQDESV, per germline (reference sequence). The V and J ends lost 3 bases and 6 bases, in that order; junction bases with no gene match: 6. DNA for the CDR3: TGTGCCAGCAGCTTGACAGGGGGGCGTTTCAATGAGCAGTTCTTC. It translates to CASSLTGGRFNEQFF.

The chain combines TRBV6-1 with TRBJ2-5; 8 positions match TRBD2. The CDR3 spans 17 residues. J lost 1 base, V lost 3 bases, and 10 bases had no gene match. The V gene's germline CDR1 is MNHNS and CDR2 SASEGT. CDR3 DNA sequence: TGTGCCAGCAGTGATATCCCAGGGCGGGGGGTCCAAGAGACCCAGTACTTC. Translating it yields CASSDIPGRGVQETQYF.

The chain carries TRBV12-3 or TRBV12-4 and TRBJ1-1, with 8 bases identical to TRBD1. The CDR3 extends over 13 amino acids. Germline trimming cut 6 bases from V and 6 bases from J; bases unmatched to any gene: 6. The CDR3 loop is CASSEGQGAEAFF. The CDR3 DNA reads TGTGCCAGCAGCGAAGGACAGGGAGCTGAAGCTTTCTTT.

This CDR3 reads CASTTDRGFTGELFF. CDR3 in DNA: TGTGCCAGCACTACGGACAGGGGATTCACCGGGGAGCTGTTTTTT. The V call is TRBV6-5, the J call TRBJ2-2; 9 nucleotides match TRBD1. CDR3 length: 15 amino acids. Germline V gene sequence: CDR1 MNHEY, CDR2 SVGAGI. V lost 7 bases to trimming and J lost 4 bases; unmatched junction nucleotides: 7.

The genes are TRBV5-1 and TRBJ2-2; 9 nucleotides match TRBD1. The J segment lost 7 bases and the V segment lost 0 bases, leaving 10 bases of the junction unmatched. CDR1 SGHRS and CDR2 YFSETQ come from the germline V gene. The CDR3 contains 17 residues. The CDR3 is CASSLGPGQGIGGELFF. The CDR3 region has the DNA TGCGCCAGCAGCTTGGGACCGGGACAGGGAATCGGCGGGGAGCTGTTTTTT.